The 17 T cell receptor beta chains below come from one sample, sequenced in a study of CD8 T cells in Susac syndrome. With random hexamers, reverse transcription was performed on roughly 0.5 to 1 ug of RNA. TCRdb redid the calling of the immunoSEQ multiplex PCR reads with MiXCR, one entry per CDR3 protein. In the table there are fewer than 350,000 distinct CDR3 sequences, around 89% of which are singletons. Sequences were obtained from CD8+ T cells from PBMCs. The receptors stem from a human donor with multiple sclerosis.

The rearrangement links TRBV24-1 to TRBJ2-1; 12 nucleotides match TRBD2. From germline, CDR1 is KGHDR and CDR2 SFDVKD. The V segment lost 3 bases and the J segment 5 bases; nucleotides outside the gene matches: 1. The length of the CDR3 is 15 residues. CDR3 nucleotides: TGTGCCACCAGTGATCGGACTAGCGGGAACAATGAGCAGTTCTTC. Protein: CATSDRTSGNNEQFF.

This clonotype was seen a single time. The V and J genes are TRBV5-6 and TRBJ1-1, with D possibly being TRBD1 (5 bases). The CDR3 extends over 14 amino acids. V was trimmed by 4 bases and J by 1 base, leaving 11 bases between them. The germline V gene has CDR1 SGHDT and CDR2 YYEEEE. The DNA for the CDR3 is TGTGCCAGCAGCCCCCCGGGGGAGAACACTGAAGCTTTCTTT. It is translated as CASSPPGENTEAFF. The complete variable domain, with remaining parts taken from reference TRBV5-6 and TRBJ1-1, reads DAGVTQSPTHLIKTRGQQVTLRCSPKSGHDTVSWYQQALGQGPQFIFQYYEEEERQRGNFPDRFSGHQFPNYSSELNVNALLLGDSALYLCASSPPGENTEAFFGQGTRLTVV.

The rearrangement uses TRBV20-1 and TRBJ2-3; weak D call: TRBD2 (5 bases). The CDR3 has 14 amino acids. CDR1 and CDR2 from the germline V gene are DFQATT and SNEGSKA (reference sequence). V lost 3 bases, J lost 4 bases, and 14 bases lay in between. Here the CDR3 reads CSARFREAADTQYF. DNA for the CDR3: TGCAGTGCTAGGTTTCGGGAAGCGGCAGATACGCAGTATTTT.

The chain couples TRBV29-1 to TRBJ2-3, with TRBD2 matching 8 bases. With V trimmed by 4 bases and J by 6 bases, 9 bases remained unmatched. This CDR3 has 14 residues. From germline, CDR1 is SQVTM and CDR2 ANQGSEA. This CDR3 is CSVGGSLAADTQYF. The DNA for the CDR3 is TGCAGCGTTGGGGGTTCACTAGCGGCGGATACGCAGTATTTT.

J is TRBJ2-1 and V is TRBV27, with 8 bases lining up with TRBD2. The length of the CDR3 is 15 residues. Trimming at V came to 5 bases and at J to 4 bases, leaving 7 bases not matched to a gene. Germline CDR1 is MNHEY and CDR2 is SMNVEV (reference sequence). CDR3 sequence (DNA): TGTGCCAGCAGTCCCTTAACTAGCGGTTACAATGAGCAGTTCTTC. Translation: CASSPLTSGYNEQFF.

The chain joins TRBV12-3 or TRBV12-4 to TRBJ2-7; the match to TRBD2 covers 7 bases. The CDR3 totals 15 residues. The junction had 11 bases not matched to a gene; V was cut back by 5 bases and J by 4 bases. CDR3 coding DNA: TGTGCCAGCAGTGCACCCGAGACTAGCTTGTACGAGCAGTACTTC. Amino acid sequence: CASSAPETSLYEQYF.

This chain links TRBV19 with TRBJ2-7; the D gene is possibly TRBD2 (5 bases). Germline CDR1 LNHDA, CDR2 SQIVND (reference sequence). The CDR3 consists of 15 residues. Deletions cut 5 bases from V and 5 bases from J, with 19 bases between. This CDR3 reads CASSPLDYGINEQYF. The CDR3 DNA sequence: TGTGCCAGTAGTCCCCTCGACTACGGGATAAACGAGCAGTACTTC.

The table lists this clonotype with a count of one. This chain joins TRBV7-9 and TRBJ2-1; 10 nucleotides agree with TRBD2. Germline loops: CDR1 SEHNR, CDR2 FQNEAQ (reference sequence). The CDR3 contains 17 residues. The V segment lost 4 bases and the J segment 9 bases; nucleotides outside the gene matches: 15. The DNA of the CDR3 is TGTGCCAGCAGCTCACCCGTGGCTAGCGGGGGAAGGGGTGAGCAGTTCTTC. This translates into CASSSPVASGGRGEQFF.

This clonotype was detected ten times or more. The chain employs TRBV27 and TRBJ2-3, with 7 bases fitting TRBD2. Looked up from germline, CDR1 is MNHEY and CDR2 is SMNVEV (reference sequence). V lost 5 bases, J lost 2 bases, and 13 bases stayed unmatched. This CDR3 comprises 17 residues. The CDR3 loop is CASSLFKAGLTTDTQYF. In DNA, the CDR3 is TGTGCCAGCAGTCTTTTCAAAGCGGGACTAACCACAGATACGCAGTATTTT.

The V gene is TRBV7-8, the J gene TRBJ1-5; TRBD1 matches at 7 bases. With V trimmed by 5 bases and J by 1 base, 5 bases remained unmatched. The germline V gene encodes CDR1 SGHVS and CDR2 FQNEAQ. This CDR3 contains 15 residues. The CDR3: CASSATGVSNQPQHF. The CDR3 DNA reads as TGTGCCAGCAGCGCCACAGGGGTGAGCAATCAGCCCCAGCATTTT.

This chain connects TRBV29-1 to TRBJ2-1; no firm D call. This CDR3 is 16 amino acids long. V dropped 0 bases and J dropped 6 bases, with 18 bases sitting between them. Per germline, CDR1 SQVTM and CDR2 ANQGSEA. The CDR3: CSVEDPVGLVPNEQFF. As DNA, the CDR3 is TGCAGCGTTGAAGATCCGGTGGGCCTAGTTCCCAATGAGCAGTTCTTC.

The rearrangement links TRBV20-1 to TRBJ2-7, with unresolved D. The germline V gene has CDR1 DFQATT and CDR2 SNEGSKA (reference sequence). V lost 5 bases, J lost 6 bases, and 14 bases lay in between. The CDR3 loop spans 12 amino acids. In DNA form, the CDR3 reads TGCAGTGCTGTAGAGTTGTTGGGCGAGCAGTACTTC. Translation gives CSAVELLGEQYF.

CDR3 sequence (DNA): TGTGCCAGCAGTTTTGTCGGGGCCAACGTCCTGACTTTC. This translates into CASSFVGANVLTF. The J gene is TRBJ2-6, the V gene TRBV27; D gene unclear. This CDR3 comprises 13 residues. V dropped 3 bases and J dropped 4 bases, with 4 bases sitting between them. Per the germline V gene, CDR1 is MNHEY and CDR2 is SMNVEV (reference sequence).

The table lists this clonotype with a count of one. This rearrangement joins TRBV28 to TRBJ1-1; weak D call: TRBD1 (6 bases). CDR1 and CDR2 (germline): MDHEN, SYDVKM. The CDR3 is 14 residues long. Trimming took off 5 bases at V and 1 base at J, with 11 bases between the two ends. As DNA, the CDR3 is TGTGCCAGCAGTCTCTGGGGGCCGAACACTGAAGCTTTCTTT. Translated, it gives CASSLWGPNTEAFF.

CDR3 region: CASSLWQGGQPQHF. In nucleotides, the CDR3 is TGTGCCAGCAGTTTGTGGCAGGGTGGTCAGCCCCAGCATTTT. The rearrangement links TRBV28 to TRBJ1-5; D perhaps matches TRBD1 (5 bases). The CDR3 is 14 amino acids. CDR1 and CDR2 from the germline V gene are MDHEN and SYDVKM. Trimming took 3 bases from V and 6 from J, leaving 12 bases between them.

The V call is TRBV9, the J call TRBJ2-3; TRBD1 agrees at 9 bases. This CDR3 has 13 residues. J gave up 4 bases and V 9 bases, and 6 bases lay outside the gene matches. Germline V gene data show CDR1 as SGDLS and CDR2 as YYNGEE. The CDR3 sequence is CATGTGSADTQYF. CDR3 sequence (DNA): TGTGCCACCGGGACAGGGAGCGCAGATACGCAGTATTTT.

The genes are TRBV5-6 and TRBJ2-7; 7 bases map to TRBD2. The CDR3 contains 14 residues. The germline CDR1 and CDR2 sequences are SGHDT and YYEEEE. The V segment lost 2 bases and the J segment 3 bases; nucleotides outside the gene matches: 5. Written as DNA, the CDR3 is TGTGCCAGCAGCTTTTTCGGGGGGTTCTACGAGCAGTACTTC. Translated, it gives CASSFFGGFYEQYF.